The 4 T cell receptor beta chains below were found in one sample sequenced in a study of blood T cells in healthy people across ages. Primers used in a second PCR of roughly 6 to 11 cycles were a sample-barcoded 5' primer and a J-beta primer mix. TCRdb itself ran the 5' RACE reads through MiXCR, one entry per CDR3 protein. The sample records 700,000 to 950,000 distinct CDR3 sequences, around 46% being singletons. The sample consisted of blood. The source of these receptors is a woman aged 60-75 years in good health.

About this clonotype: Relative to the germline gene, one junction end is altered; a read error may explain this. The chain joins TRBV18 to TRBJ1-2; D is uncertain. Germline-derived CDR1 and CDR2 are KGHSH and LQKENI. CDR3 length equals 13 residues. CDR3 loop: CASSPRANYDYTF. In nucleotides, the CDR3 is TGTGCCAGCTCACCAAGAGCTAACTATGACTACACCTTC.

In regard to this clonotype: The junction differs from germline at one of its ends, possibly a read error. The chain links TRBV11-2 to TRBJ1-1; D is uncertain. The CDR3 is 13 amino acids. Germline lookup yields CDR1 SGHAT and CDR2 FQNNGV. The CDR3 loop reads CASSVDKQHEAFF. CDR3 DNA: TGTGCCAGCAGCGTAGATAAACAGCATGAAGCTTTCTTT.

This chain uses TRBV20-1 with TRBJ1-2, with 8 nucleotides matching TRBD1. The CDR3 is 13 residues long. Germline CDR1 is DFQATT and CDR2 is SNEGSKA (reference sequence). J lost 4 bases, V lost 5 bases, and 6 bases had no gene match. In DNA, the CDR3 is TGCAGTGCTCTACAGGGGGATGCCTATGGCTACACCTTC. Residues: CSALQGDAYGYTF.

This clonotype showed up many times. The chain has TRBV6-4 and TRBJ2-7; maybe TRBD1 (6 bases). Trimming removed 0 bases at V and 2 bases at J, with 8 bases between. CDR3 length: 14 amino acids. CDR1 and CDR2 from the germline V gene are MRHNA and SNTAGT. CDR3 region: CASSDSGAAYEQYF. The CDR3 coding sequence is TGTGCCAGCAGTGACTCGGGGGCTGCCTACGAGCAGTACTTC.